This note documents a single T cell receptor beta chain sequence. Participant-reported clinical history was the basis for cohort assignment. The study recruited exposed participants who had met a COVID-19 case within 2 weeks before entry. The record originates from a study of blood T cell repertoires in COVID-19. Background on the study: Italy, Spain and the United States were the sources of the convalescent and acute COVID-19 samples. In each case, the material was cDNA or gDNA derived from T cells, B-cell-depleted T cells, or PBMCs.

V lost 3 bases and J 8 bases, leaving 11 bases between the germline ends. CDR3 length: 13 residues. Profiled with immunoSEQ multiplex PCR; TCRdb holds only in-frame clones, not every one. The sample consists of hundreds of thousands of clones, 70% to 90% of them appearing once. What was sequenced was PBMCs or T cells enriched from blood (not recorded which). The receptor was derived from a man aged 45-65 years who had been exposed to COVID-19. The chain has TRBV12-3 or TRBV12-4 and TRBJ2-1; D call uncertain. In DNA form, the CDR3 reads TGTGCCAGCAGTTTTGTTATTTTCGATGAGCAGTTCTTC. Amino acid sequence: CASSFVIFDEQFF.